The sequence of this TCR beta chain was determined in a study of shared clonotypes between healthy human individuals. The table came from immunoSEQ multiplex PCR; TCRdb's copy has only in-frame clones and leaves some out. The data show more than 600,000 clones, 92% seen once. The naive CD8 subset, CD45RO-negative cells positively selected for CCR7, excluded terminally differentiated effector memory CD45RA+ cells. In germline, CDR1 is SEHNR, CDR2 FQNEAQ (reference sequence). With V trimmed by 0 bases and J by 1 base, 9 bases remained unmatched. The CDR3 loop spans 17 amino acids. The origin of this receptor is a man aged 25 to 40 in good health. Sequenced material: naive CD8+ T cells sorted from blood. The V call is TRBV7-9, the J call TRBJ2-7; 7 positions match TRBD1. The CDR3 protein is CASSLALPGTASYEQYF. CDR3 nucleotides: TGTGCCAGCAGCTTAGCCTTGCCCGGGACAGCTTCCTACGAGCAGTACTTC.